This T cell receptor (beta chain) was identified in a study of T cell responses to AZD1222 COVID-19 vaccine. Findings of the study overall: Spike-specific TCR breadth rose after two AZD1222 doses, and depth rose as well. Spike was spanned by vaccine-associated CD4 TCRs, which were dominant at 160-218 and 743-854.

Profiling relied on immunoSEQ multiplex PCR, and the TCRdb table lists in-frame clones only, not all of them. The table has over 150,000 clones, 70% to 90% seen once; the top ten hold under 7%. This clone was counted only a few times. Antigen specificity is unknown. The ends were cut back, 2 bases at V and 8 bases at J, with 3 bases in the middle. CDR3 size: 11 residues. The germline gives CDR1 LNHDA, CDR2 SQIVND (reference sequence). The specimen comprised peripheral blood, sampled on day 0 of MenACWY control vaccination. The genes are TRBV19 and TRBJ1-4; D remains ambiguous. This TCR was sampled from an adult in good health. CDR3 in amino acids: CASSITEKLFF. The CDR3 region has the DNA TGTGCCAGTAGTATAACCGAAAAACTGTTTTTT.